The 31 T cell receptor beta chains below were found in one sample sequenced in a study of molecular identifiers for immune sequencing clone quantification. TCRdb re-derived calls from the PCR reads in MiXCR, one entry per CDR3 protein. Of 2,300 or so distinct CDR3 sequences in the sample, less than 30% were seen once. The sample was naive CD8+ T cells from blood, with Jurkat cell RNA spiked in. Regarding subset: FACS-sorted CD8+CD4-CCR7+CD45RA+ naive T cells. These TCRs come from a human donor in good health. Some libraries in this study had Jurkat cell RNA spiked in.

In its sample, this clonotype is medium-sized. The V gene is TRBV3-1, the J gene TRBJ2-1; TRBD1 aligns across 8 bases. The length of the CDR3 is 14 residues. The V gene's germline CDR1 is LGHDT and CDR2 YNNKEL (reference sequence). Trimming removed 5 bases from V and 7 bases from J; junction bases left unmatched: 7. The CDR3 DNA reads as TGTGCCAGCAGCTACGGACAGGGCAAGAATGAGCAGTTCTTC. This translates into CASSYGQGKNEQFF.

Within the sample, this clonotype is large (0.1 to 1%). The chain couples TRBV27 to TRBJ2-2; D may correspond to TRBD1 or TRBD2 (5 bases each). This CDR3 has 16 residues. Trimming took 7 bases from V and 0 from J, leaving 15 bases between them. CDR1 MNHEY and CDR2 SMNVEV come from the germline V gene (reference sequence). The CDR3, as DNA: TGTGCCAGCACTTCTTACGGGACGACGAACACCGGGGAGCTGTTTTTT. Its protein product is CASTSYGTTNTGELFF.

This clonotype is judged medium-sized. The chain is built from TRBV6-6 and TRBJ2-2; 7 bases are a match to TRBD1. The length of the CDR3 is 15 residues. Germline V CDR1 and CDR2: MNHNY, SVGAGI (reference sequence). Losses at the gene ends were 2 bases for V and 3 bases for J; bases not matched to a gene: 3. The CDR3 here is CASSYRGGDTGELFF. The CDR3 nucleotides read TGTGCCAGCAGTTACAGAGGGGGCGACACCGGGGAGCTGTTTTTT.

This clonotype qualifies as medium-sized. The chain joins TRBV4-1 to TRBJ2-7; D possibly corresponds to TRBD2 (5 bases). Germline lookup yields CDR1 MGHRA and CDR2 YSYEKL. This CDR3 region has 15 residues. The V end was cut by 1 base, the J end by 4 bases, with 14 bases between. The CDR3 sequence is CASSQVPGFMYEQYF. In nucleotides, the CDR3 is TGCGCCAGCAGCCAAGTGCCGGGGTTTATGTACGAGCAGTACTTC.

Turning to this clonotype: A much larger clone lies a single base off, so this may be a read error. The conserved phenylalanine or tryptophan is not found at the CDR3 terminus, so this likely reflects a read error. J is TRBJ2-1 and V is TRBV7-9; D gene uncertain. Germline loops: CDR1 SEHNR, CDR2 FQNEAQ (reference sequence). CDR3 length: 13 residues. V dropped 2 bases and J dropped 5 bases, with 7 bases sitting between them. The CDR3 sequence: CASSLYLNNEQFY. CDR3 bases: TGTGCCAGCAGCTTATACTTAAACAATGAGCAGTTCTAC.

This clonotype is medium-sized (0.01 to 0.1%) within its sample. The DNA of the CDR3 is TGTGCCAGCAGTTTTAAGAGATACAATGAGCAGTTCTTC. This translates into CASSFKRYNEQFF. The V gene is TRBV27, the J gene TRBJ2-1, with unresolved D. The CDR3 totals 13 residues. Deletions cut 3 bases from V and 4 bases from J, with 7 bases between. Germline V CDR1 and CDR2: MNHEY, SMNVEV (reference sequence).

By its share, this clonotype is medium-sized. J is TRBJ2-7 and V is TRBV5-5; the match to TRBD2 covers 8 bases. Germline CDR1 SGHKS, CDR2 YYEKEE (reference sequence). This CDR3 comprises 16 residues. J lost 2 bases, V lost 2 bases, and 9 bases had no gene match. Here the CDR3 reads CASSFVSGGRTYEQYF. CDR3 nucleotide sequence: TGTGCCAGCAGCTTTGTAAGCGGGGGACGAACCTACGAGCAGTACTTC.

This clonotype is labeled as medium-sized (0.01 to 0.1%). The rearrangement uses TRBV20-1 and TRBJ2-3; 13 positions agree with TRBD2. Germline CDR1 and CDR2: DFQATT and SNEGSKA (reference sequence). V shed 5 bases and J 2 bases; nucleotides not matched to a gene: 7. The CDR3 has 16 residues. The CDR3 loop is CSADSGTSGITDTQYF. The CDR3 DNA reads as TGCAGTGCTGATTCCGGGACTAGCGGGATCACAGATACGCAGTATTTT.

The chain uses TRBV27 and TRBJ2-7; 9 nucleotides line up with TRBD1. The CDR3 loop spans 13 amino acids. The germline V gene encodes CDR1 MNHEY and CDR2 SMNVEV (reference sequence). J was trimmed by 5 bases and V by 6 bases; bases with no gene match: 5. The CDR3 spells CASSWDRVNEQYF. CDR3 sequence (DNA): TGTGCCAGCAGCTGGGACAGGGTCAACGAGCAGTACTTC.

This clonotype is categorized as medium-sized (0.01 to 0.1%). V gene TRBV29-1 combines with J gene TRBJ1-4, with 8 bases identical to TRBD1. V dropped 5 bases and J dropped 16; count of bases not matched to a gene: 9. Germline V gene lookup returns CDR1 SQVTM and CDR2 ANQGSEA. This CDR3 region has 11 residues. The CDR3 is CSVSEGDRQFF. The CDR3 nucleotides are TGCAGCGTTTCCGAGGGGGACAGGCAGTTTTTT.

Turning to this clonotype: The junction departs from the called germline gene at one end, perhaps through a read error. This CDR3 is CAISEPGLDTDTRYF. CDR3 bases: TGTGCCATCAGTGAACCGGGACTAGACACAGATACGCGGTATTTT. The chain couples TRBV10-3 to TRBJ2-3; 8 nucleotides agree with TRBD2. Germline CDR1 ENHRY, CDR2 SYGVKD. The CDR3 has 15 residues.

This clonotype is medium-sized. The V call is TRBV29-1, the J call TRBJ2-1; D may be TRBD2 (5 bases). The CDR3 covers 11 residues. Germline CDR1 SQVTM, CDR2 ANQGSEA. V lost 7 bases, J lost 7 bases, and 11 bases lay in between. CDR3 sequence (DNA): TGCAGCGCAACTAGTAGAAATGAGCAGTTCTTC. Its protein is CSATSRNEQFF.

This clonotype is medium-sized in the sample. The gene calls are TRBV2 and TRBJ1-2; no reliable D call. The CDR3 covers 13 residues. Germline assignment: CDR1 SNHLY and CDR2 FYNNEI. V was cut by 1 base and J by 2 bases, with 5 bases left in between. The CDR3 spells CASSEELNYGYTF. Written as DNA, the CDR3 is TGTGCCAGCAGTGAAGAACTGAACTATGGCTACACCTTC.

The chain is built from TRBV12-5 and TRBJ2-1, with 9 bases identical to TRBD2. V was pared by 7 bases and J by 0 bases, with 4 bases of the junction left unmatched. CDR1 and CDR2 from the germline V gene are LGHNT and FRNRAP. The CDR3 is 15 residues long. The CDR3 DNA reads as TGTGCTAGTGACGGACTAGCGAACTCCTACAATGAGCAGTTCTTC. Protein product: CASDGLANSYNEQFF.

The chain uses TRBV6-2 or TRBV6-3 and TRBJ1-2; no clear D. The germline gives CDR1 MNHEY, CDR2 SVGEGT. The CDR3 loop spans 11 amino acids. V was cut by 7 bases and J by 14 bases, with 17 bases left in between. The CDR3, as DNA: TGTGCCAGCACCAATCCCAGCCCGAGGACCTTC. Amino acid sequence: CASTNPSPRTF.

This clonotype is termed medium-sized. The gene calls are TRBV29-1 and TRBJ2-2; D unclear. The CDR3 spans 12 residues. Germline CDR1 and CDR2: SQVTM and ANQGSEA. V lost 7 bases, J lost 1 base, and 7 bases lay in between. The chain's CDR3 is CSAPRNTGELFF. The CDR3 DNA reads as TGCAGCGCTCCGCGGAACACCGGGGAGCTGTTTTTT.

The CDR3 DNA reads TGTGCCAGCAGCTCAATGGTAGGGTATAACGAGCAGTACTTC. Amino acids: CASSSMVGYNEQYF. The rearrangement joins TRBV11-2 to TRBJ2-7; D call uncertain. The germline V gene has CDR1 SGHAT and CDR2 FQNNGV. V was pared by 4 bases and J by 5 bases, with 15 bases between. The CDR3 consists of 14 residues.

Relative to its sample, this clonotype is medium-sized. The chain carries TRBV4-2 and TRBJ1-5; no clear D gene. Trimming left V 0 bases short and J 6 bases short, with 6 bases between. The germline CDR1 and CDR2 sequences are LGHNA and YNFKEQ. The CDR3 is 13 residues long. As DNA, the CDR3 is TGTGCCAGCAGCCAAGATCTGGTTCAGCCCCAGCATTTT. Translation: CASSQDLVQPQHF.

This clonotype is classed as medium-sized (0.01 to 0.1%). The CDR3 reads CATQMGYNEQFF. CDR3 coding DNA: TGTGCCACCCAAATGGGCTACAATGAGCAGTTCTTC. The chain carries TRBV6-2 or TRBV6-3 and TRBJ2-1; D not certain. V lost 10 bases and J 3 bases, leaving 10 bases between the germline ends. The CDR3 is 12 residues long. CDR1 and CDR2 (germline): MNHEY, SVGEGT.

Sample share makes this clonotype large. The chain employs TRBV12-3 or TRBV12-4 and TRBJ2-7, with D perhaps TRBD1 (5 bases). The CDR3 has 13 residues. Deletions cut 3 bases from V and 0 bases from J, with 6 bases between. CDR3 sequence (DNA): TGTGCCAGCAGTTTGGGGCCCTCCTACGAGCAGTACTTC. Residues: CASSLGPSYEQYF.

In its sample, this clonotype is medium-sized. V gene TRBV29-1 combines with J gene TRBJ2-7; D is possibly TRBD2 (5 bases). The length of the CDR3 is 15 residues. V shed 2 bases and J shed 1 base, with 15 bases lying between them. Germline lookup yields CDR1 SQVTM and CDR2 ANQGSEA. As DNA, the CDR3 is TGCAGCGTTGAACAAGACGTCACGGGGTCCTACGAGCAGTACTTC. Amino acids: CSVEQDVTGSYEQYF.

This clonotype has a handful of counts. The CDR3 region has the DNA TGCAGTGCTAGAGCCTATGAGGGAGAGCAGTATTTT. As protein: CSARAYEGEQYF. The V call is TRBV20-1, the J call TRBJ2-3; possibly TRBD2 for D (5 bases). The V and J ends lost 1 base and 11 bases respectively, with 13 bases between them. In germline, CDR1 is DFQATT, CDR2 SNEGSKA (reference sequence). The CDR3 runs 12 residues.

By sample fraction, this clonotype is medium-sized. CDR3 residues: CASSSQRDRGFRTEAFF. CDR3 nucleotide sequence: TGTGCCAGCAGTTCCCAGAGGGACAGGGGATTTCGCACTGAAGCTTTCTTT. The chain recombines TRBV28 with TRBJ1-1, with 10 bases that match TRBD1. Germline V CDR1 and CDR2: MDHEN, SYDVKM. The length of the CDR3 is 17 residues. After removal of 4 bases from V and 4 bases from J, the junction contained 12 bases not matched to a gene. The variable domain in full, completed from reference TRBV28 and TRBJ1-1, reads DVKVTQSSRYLVKRTGEKVFLECVQDMDHENMFWYRQDPGLGLRLIYFSYDVKMKEKGDIPEGYSVSREKKERFSLILESASTNQTSMYLCASSSQRDRGFRTEAFFGQGTRLTVV.

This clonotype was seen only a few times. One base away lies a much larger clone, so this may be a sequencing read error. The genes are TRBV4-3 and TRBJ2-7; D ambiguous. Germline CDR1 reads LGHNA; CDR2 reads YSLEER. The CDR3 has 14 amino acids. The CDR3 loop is CTSSPGLRTYEQYF. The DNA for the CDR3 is TGCACCAGCAGCCCCGGGCTTAGGACCTACGAGCAGTACTTC.

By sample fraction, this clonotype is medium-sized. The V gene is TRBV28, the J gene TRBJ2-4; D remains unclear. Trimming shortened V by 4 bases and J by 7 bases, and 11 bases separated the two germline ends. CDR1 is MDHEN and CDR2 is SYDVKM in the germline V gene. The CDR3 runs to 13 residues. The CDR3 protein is CASSSLDPNIQYF. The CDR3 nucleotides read TGTGCCAGCAGTTCCCTGGATCCCAACATTCAGTACTTC.

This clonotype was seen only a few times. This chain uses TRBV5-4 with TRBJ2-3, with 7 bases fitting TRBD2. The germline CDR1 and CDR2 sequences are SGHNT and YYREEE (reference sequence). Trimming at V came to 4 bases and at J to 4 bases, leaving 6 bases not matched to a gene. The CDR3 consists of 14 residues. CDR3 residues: CASSPSGGPDTQYF. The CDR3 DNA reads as TGTGCCAGCAGCCCCTCGGGGGGTCCAGATACGCAGTATTTT.

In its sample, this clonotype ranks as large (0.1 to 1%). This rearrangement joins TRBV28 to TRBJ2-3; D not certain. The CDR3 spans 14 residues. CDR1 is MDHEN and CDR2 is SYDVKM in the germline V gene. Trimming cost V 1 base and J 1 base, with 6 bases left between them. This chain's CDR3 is CASSLLPGTDTQYF. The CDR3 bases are TGTGCCAGCAGTTTATTGCCAGGCACAGATACGCAGTATTTT.

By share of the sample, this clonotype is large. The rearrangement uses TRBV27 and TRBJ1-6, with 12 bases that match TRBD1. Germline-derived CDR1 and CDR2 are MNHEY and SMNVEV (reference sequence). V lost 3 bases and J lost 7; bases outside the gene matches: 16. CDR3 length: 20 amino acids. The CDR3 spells CASSFLGPGTGGDRNSPLHF. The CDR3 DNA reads TGTGCCAGCAGTTTCCTCGGTCCCGGGACAGGGGGCGACAGAAATTCACCCCTCCACTTT.

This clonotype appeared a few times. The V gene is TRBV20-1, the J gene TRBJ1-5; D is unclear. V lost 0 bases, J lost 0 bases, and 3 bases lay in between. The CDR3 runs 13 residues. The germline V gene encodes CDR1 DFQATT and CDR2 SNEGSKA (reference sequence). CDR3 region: CSARDSSNQPQHF. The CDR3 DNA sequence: TGCAGTGCTAGAGACAGTAGCAATCAGCCCCAGCATTTT.

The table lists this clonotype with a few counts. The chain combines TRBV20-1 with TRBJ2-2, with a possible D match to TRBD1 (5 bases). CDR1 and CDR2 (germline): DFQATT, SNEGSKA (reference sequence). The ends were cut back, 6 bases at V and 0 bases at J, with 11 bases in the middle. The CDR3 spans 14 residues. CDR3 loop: CSATRTTNTGELFF. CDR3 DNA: TGCAGTGCCACCCGGACAACGAACACCGGGGAGCTGTTTTTT.

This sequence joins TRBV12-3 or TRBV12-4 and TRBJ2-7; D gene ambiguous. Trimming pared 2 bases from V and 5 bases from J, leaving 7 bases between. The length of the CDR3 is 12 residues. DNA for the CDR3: TGTGCCAGCAGTTTATACACCAACGAGCAGTACTTC. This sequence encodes CASSLYTNEQYF.